Presented here are 21 T cell receptor beta chains from one specimen sequenced in a study of T-cell memory formation after mild COVID-19. TCRdb analysed the 5' RACE reads with MiXCR anew, one entry per CDR3 protein. The sample has 190,000 or so distinct CDR3 sequences, about 22% seen once. Sequencing was carried out using PBMCs or a T cell subset sorted from them (not recorded which). The receptors come from an adult woman who had mild COVID-19 (a few samples of this study predate the infection). Cell type and time point are not known.

This clonotype was detected a few times. The chain is built from TRBV29-1 and TRBJ2-1; D possibly corresponds to TRBD2 (6 bases). The CDR3 extends over 14 amino acids. CDR1 and CDR2 (germline): SQVTM, ANQGSEA. The V gene lost 7 bases and the J gene lost 5 bases, with 18 bases spanning the gap. The CDR3 sequence: CSARISGLDNEQFF. Written as DNA, the CDR3 is TGCAGCGCGAGAATTAGCGGTCTGGACAATGAGCAGTTCTTC.

The J gene is TRBJ2-5, the V gene TRBV12-3 or TRBV12-4; weak D call: TRBD1 (6 bases). With 5 bases removed from V and 5 bases from J, the gap between germline ends came to 15 bases. The CDR3 has 14 amino acids. This chain's CDR3 is CASSDTGKGETQYF. As DNA, the CDR3 is TGTGCCAGCAGTGATACAGGGAAGGGGGAGACCCAGTACTTC.

Only a few counts were recorded for this clonotype. The chain joins TRBV5-1 to TRBJ1-4, with 10 bases aligning to TRBD1. This CDR3 has 17 residues. Germline CDR1 is SGHRS and CDR2 is YFSETQ. The J segment lost 6 bases and the V segment lost 1 base, leaving 9 bases of the junction unmatched. The CDR3 coding sequence is TGCGCCAGCAGCTTGATCGGGCCCGGGACAGGGGATGAAAAACTGTTTTTT. Translating gives CASSLIGPGTGDEKLFF.

In regard to this clonotype: Possible read error: a much larger clone is one base away. The rearrangement joins TRBV12-3 or TRBV12-4 to TRBJ2-5; D unresolved. The CDR3 contains 13 residues. With 5 bases removed from V and 7 bases from J, the gap between germline ends came to 14 bases. CDR3 nucleotides: TGTGCCAGCAGTCCCTCCCCAGTGGGGACCCAGTACTTC. It translates to CASSPSPVGTQYF.

V gene TRBV28 combines with J gene TRBJ2-1; D gene unclear. The CDR3 spans 12 residues. Germline V gene sequence: CDR1 MDHEN, CDR2 SYDVKM. Trimming cost V 4 bases and J 7 bases, with 8 bases left between them. CDR3 in amino acids: CASSSNLNEQFF. The CDR3 DNA follows: TGTGCCAGCAGTTCGAATTTAAATGAGCAGTTCTTC.

The J gene is TRBJ2-1, the V gene TRBV12-3 or TRBV12-4; D tentatively fits TRBD1 or TRBD2 (5 bases each). Between the trimmed V and J ends, which lost 2 bases and 7 bases, there was a span of 15 bases. The CDR3 totals 15 residues. The CDR3 coding sequence is TGTGCCAGCAGTTTAATCGGGGCCCTCAAAAATGAGCAGTTCTTC. The encoded protein is CASSLIGALKNEQFF.

The chain joins TRBV2 to TRBJ2-2; weak D call: TRBD2 (5 bases). The CDR3 totals 17 residues. Germline CDR1 SNHLY, CDR2 FYNNEI. The ends were cut back, 5 bases at V and 2 bases at J, with 18 bases in the middle. CDR3 nucleotide sequence: TGTGCCAGCAGTCCGCGGGCAAAGGGCCTTAACACCGGGGAGCTGTTTTTT. As protein: CASSPRAKGLNTGELFF.

This clonotype has a handful of counts. This rearrangement joins TRBV11-1 to TRBJ1-1; 10 positions match TRBD1. Germline lookup yields CDR1 SGHAT and CDR2 FQDESV (reference sequence). The CDR3 totals 15 residues. V gave up 1 base and J gave up 6 bases; unmatched junction bases: 5. The CDR3 protein is CASSLVRTGGAEAFF. CDR3 DNA sequence: TGTGCCAGCAGCTTAGTGCGGACAGGGGGAGCTGAAGCTTTCTTT.

The chain couples TRBV20-1 to TRBJ2-1, with 11 bases aligning to TRBD2. The CDR3 runs 14 residues. V lost 6 bases, J lost 8 bases, and 9 bases stayed unmatched. In germline, CDR1 is DFQATT, CDR2 SNEGSKA (reference sequence). CDR3 loop: CSAAVLAGGDEQFF. CDR3 nucleotide sequence: TGCAGTGCGGCAGTCCTAGCGGGAGGTGATGAGCAGTTCTTC.

This clonotype turned up a few times. The chain combines TRBV19 with TRBJ2-7; D perhaps matches TRBD2 (5 bases). Per the germline V gene, CDR1 is LNHDA and CDR2 is SQIVND (reference sequence). With 3 bases removed from V and 3 bases from J, the gap between germline ends came to 9 bases. The CDR3 has 13 residues. The CDR3 bases are TGTGCCAGTAGTATGGCGGAGGACTACGAGCAGTACTTC. Protein sequence: CASSMAEDYEQYF.

The chain is built from TRBV20-1 and TRBJ1-2; tentatively, D is TRBD1 (6 bases). Germline V gene sequence: CDR1 DFQATT, CDR2 SNEGSKA (reference sequence). Trimming took 8 bases from V and 2 from J, leaving 15 bases between them. The CDR3 has 13 amino acids. CDR3 in amino acids: CSSEQGSNYGYTF. In nucleotides, the CDR3 is TGCAGTTCCGAACAGGGATCGAACTATGGCTACACCTTC.

This chain uses TRBV12-3 or TRBV12-4 with TRBJ2-1, with TRBD1 matching over 8 bases. The V and J ends lost 2 bases and 6 bases, in that order; junction bases with no gene match: 9. The CDR3 spans 16 residues. For the CDR3, the DNA is TGTGCCAGCAGTTTATCTTCCCCCAGGGGGCTCAATGAGCAGTTCTTC. Translation gives CASSLSSPRGLNEQFF.

CDR3 coding DNA: TGTGCCAGCAGCTTAGACACAGGGGGTCATCAGCCCCAGCATTTT. The encoded protein is CASSLDTGGHQPQHF. The chain combines TRBV7-9 with TRBJ1-5; 8 nucleotides agree with TRBD1. V was clipped by 1 base and J by 5 bases; unmatched bases: 4. CDR1 and CDR2 from the germline V gene are SEHNR and FQNEAQ (reference sequence). The CDR3 has 15 residues. The variable domain in full, with the rest retrieved from reference TRBV7-9 and TRBJ1-5, is DTGVSQNPRHKITKRGQNVTFRCDPISEHNRLYWYRQTLGQGPEFLTYFQNEAQLEKSRLLSDRFSAERPKGSFSTLEIQRTEQGDSAMYLCASSLDTGGHQPQHFGDGTRLSIL.

V is TRBV6-1 and J is TRBJ2-3; D may be TRBD2 (6 bases). The CDR3 is made up of 17 amino acids. Germline V gene sequence: CDR1 MNHNS, CDR2 SASEGT. The V gene lost 4 bases and the J gene lost 0 bases, with 17 bases spanning the gap. The CDR3 protein is CASSVTTGAASTDTQYF. The CDR3 DNA follows: TGTGCCAGCAGTGTGACCACGGGAGCGGCTAGCACAGATACGCAGTATTTT.

The chain links TRBV20-1 to TRBJ1-2; no clear D gene. Between the trimmed V and J ends, which lost 6 bases and 6 bases, there was a span of 11 bases. CDR1 and CDR2 from the germline V gene are DFQATT and SNEGSKA (reference sequence). The length of the CDR3 is 11 residues. DNA of the CDR3: TGCAGTGCGCCCATACCCGATGGCTACACCTTC. It translates to CSAPIPDGYTF.

Only a few counts were recorded for this clonotype. The chain links TRBV4-1 to TRBJ2-7, with TRBD2 matching over 8 bases. The CDR3 has 14 amino acids. The J segment lost 2 bases and the V segment lost 7 bases, leaving 7 bases of the junction unmatched. The germline CDR1 and CDR2 sequences are MGHRA and YSYEKL. The CDR3 protein is CASKKAGAAYEQYF. The CDR3 DNA reads as TGCGCCAGCAAAAAAGCGGGGGCCGCCTACGAGCAGTACTTC.

This clonotype was seen a handful of times. This chain uses TRBV7-8 with TRBJ2-1; D unresolved. This CDR3 contains 15 residues. Germline V gene lookup returns CDR1 SGHVS and CDR2 FQNEAQ. Between the trimmed V and J ends, which lost 3 bases and 9 bases, there was a span of 18 bases. In nucleotides, the CDR3 is TGTGCCAGCAGCTTTACGGTTTTCCGAGGTGGTGAGCAGTTCTTC. It specifies CASSFTVFRGGEQFF. The variable domain in full, with the rest retrieved from reference TRBV7-8 and TRBJ2-1, is GAGVSQSPRYKVAKRGQDVALRCDPISGHVSLFWYQQALGQGPEFLTYFQNEAQLDKSGLPSDRFFAERPEGSVSTLKIQRTQQEDSAVYLCASSFTVFRGGEQFFGPGTRLTVL.

The chain has TRBV9 and TRBJ1-5, with a weak D call TRBD1 (6 bases). The CDR3 loop spans 15 amino acids. Germline CDR1 SGDLS, CDR2 YYNGEE. The V end was cut by 2 bases, the J end by 1 base, with 10 bases between. CDR3 protein: CASSVAGVSNQPQHF. The CDR3 DNA sequence: TGTGCCAGCAGCGTGGCAGGGGTAAGCAATCAGCCCCAGCATTTT.

This clonotype was picked up a small number of times. CDR3: CSVGTSGSLYEQFF. CDR3 nucleotides: TGCAGCGTGGGGACTAGCGGGTCGCTATATGAGCAGTTCTTC. The J gene is TRBJ2-1, the V gene TRBV29-1; TRBD2 aligns across 12 bases. The trim removed 6 bases at V and 8 bases at J, leaving 8 bases unmatched. Looked up from germline, CDR1 is SQVTM and CDR2 is ANQGSEA. The CDR3 consists of 14 residues.

This clonotype was found a few times. The chain employs TRBV11-3 and TRBJ2-2; TRBD1 matches 11 bases. Germline CDR1 reads SGHNT; CDR2 reads YENEEA. CDR3 size: 17 residues. The trim removed 2 bases at V and 5 bases at J, leaving 7 bases unmatched. The CDR3 sequence is CASSLLTGTGGTGELFF. DNA of the CDR3: TGTGCCAGCAGCTTACTTACCGGGACAGGGGGTACCGGGGAGCTGTTTTTT.

The sample holds a few counts of this clonotype. This chain joins TRBV2 and TRBJ1-5; 9 bases line up with TRBD1. The CDR3 contains 14 residues. CDR1 is SNHLY, CDR2 FYNNEI, per germline. J was trimmed by 6 bases and V by 6 bases; bases with no gene match: 6. CDR3 sequence: CASRPGTGFQPQHF. The CDR3 DNA reads as TGTGCCAGCAGGCCCGGGACAGGGTTTCAGCCCCAGCATTTT.